Below, 23 T cell receptor beta chains from the same sample are listed, as sequenced in a study of T cell repertoires in cytomegalovirus infection. TCRdb called the reads again in MiXCR, with one record for every CDR3 protein. Among roughly 49,000 distinct CDR3 sequences listed, 20% to 25% were seen once. Their target antigens are unknown. This sample comprised CD8+ T cells from cultured PBMCs, obtained from culture after CMV antigen stimulation. These receptors were taken from a human donor in good health (CMV status not recorded). Some clones in this sample may be carry-over from other donors' samples.

This chain uses TRBV11-2 with TRBJ2-3; D gene unclear. Trimming pared 8 bases from V and 1 base from J, leaving 7 bases between. Germline CDR1 SGHAT, CDR2 FQNNGV. CDR3 length: 12 amino acids. This chain's CDR3 is CASAEGTDTQYF. The CDR3, as DNA: TGTGCCAGCGCCGAGGGCACAGATACGCAGTATTTT.

There are a few counts of this clonotype. The J gene is TRBJ1-1, the V gene TRBV5-6; no clear D gene. The CDR3 extends over 14 amino acids. Germline V lookup: CDR1 SGHDT, CDR2 YYEEEE. Trimming stripped 2 bases from V and 0 bases from J, with 8 bases between. The CDR3 nucleotides read TGTGCCAGCAGCTTCCAGGTCATGAACACTGAAGCTTTCTTT. It yields the protein CASSFQVMNTEAFF.

The chain couples TRBV11-2 to TRBJ2-5; 10 bases match TRBD2. Germline CDR1 reads SGHAT; CDR2 reads FQNNGV. The CDR3 has 19 residues. Trimming at V came to 3 bases and at J to 3 bases, leaving 16 bases not matched to a gene. CDR3 loop: CASSLPFSGRRVGEETQYF. The CDR3 DNA reads as TGTGCCAGCAGCTTGCCATTTAGCGGGAGGCGAGTGGGCGAAGAGACCCAGTACTTC.

Only one count was recorded for this clonotype. The V call is TRBV27, the J call TRBJ2-5, with D perhaps matching TRBD1 (6 bases). The CDR3 has 15 residues. CDR1 is MNHEY, CDR2 SMNVEV, per germline (reference sequence). Trimming left V 2 bases short and J 5 bases short, with 15 bases between. This CDR3 is CASSLVAGDMETQYF. CDR3 DNA: TGTGCCAGCAGTTTAGTGGCAGGGGACATGGAGACCCAGTACTTC.

This chain connects TRBV7-6 to TRBJ2-5; perhaps TRBD1 as D (6 bases). Germline CDR1 SGHVS, CDR2 FNYEAQ. The germline V and J ends were trimmed by 3 bases and 5 bases, with 10 bases remaining between them. This CDR3 region has 13 residues. The CDR3 coding sequence is TGTGCCAGCAGCTTTACAAGGGGGGAGACCCAGTACTTC. Encoded protein: CASSFTRGETQYF.

This clonotype was found a few times. The chain employs TRBV6-5 and TRBJ2-7; unclear D gene. CDR3 length: 14 residues. The germline V gene encodes CDR1 MNHEY and CDR2 SVGAGI. Trimming pared 2 bases from V and 0 bases from J, leaving 8 bases between. This CDR3 is CASSYTPSSYEQYF. The CDR3 DNA is TGTGCCAGCAGTTACACGCCCAGCTCCTACGAGCAGTACTTC.

This clonotype was observed a handful of times. This chain joins TRBV12-3 or TRBV12-4 and TRBJ2-5; possible D gene TRBD1, 5 bases. Trimming removed 6 bases from V and 1 base from J, with 9 bases in between. There are 13 residues in the CDR3. The CDR3 is CASRTTVQETQYF. CDR3 bases: TGTGCCAGCAGAACGACAGTCCAAGAGACCCAGTACTTC.

The rearrangement joins TRBV4-2 to TRBJ2-3; unclear D gene. There are 14 residues in the CDR3. The ends were cut back, 2 bases at V and 0 bases at J, with 6 bases in the middle. Germline V gives CDR1 LGHNA, CDR2 YNFKEQ. The CDR3 sequence is CASSQSVSTDTQYF. CDR3 DNA sequence: TGTGCCAGCAGCCAATCGGTTAGCACAGATACGCAGTATTTT.

The V and J genes are TRBV6-2 or TRBV6-3 and TRBJ2-7; unclear D gene. This CDR3 is built from 15 residues. Germline V lookup: CDR1 MNHEY, CDR2 SVGEGT. V lost 2 bases, J lost 2 bases, and 13 bases lay in between. The CDR3 is CASSYPTGSTYEQYF. CDR3 nucleotides: TGTGCCAGCAGTTACCCTACTGGATCCACCTACGAGCAGTACTTC.

The genes are TRBV12-5 and TRBJ2-4; D perhaps matches TRBD2 (5 bases). The CDR3 has 13 amino acids. V was trimmed by 2 bases and J by 9 bases, leaving 11 bases between them. CDR1 is LGHNT, CDR2 FRNRAP, per germline. The CDR3 bases are TGTGCTAGTGGTTTGCCCCCCGAGGGCATTCAGTACTTC. It translates to CASGLPPEGIQYF.

The V call is TRBV4-2, the J call TRBJ2-3, with 9 bases fitting TRBD2. J lost 2 bases, V lost 0 bases, and 6 bases had no gene match. Per the germline V gene, CDR1 is LGHNA and CDR2 is YNFKEQ. This CDR3 comprises 17 residues. CDR3 sequence: CASSQEGGGGATDTQYF. The CDR3 DNA reads as TGTGCCAGCAGCCAAGAAGGAGGCGGGGGGGCCACAGATACGCAGTATTTT.

The chain is built from TRBV7-6 and TRBJ2-2, with TRBD2 matching over 7 bases. The trim removed 5 bases at V and 6 bases at J, leaving 6 bases unmatched. CDR3 length: 14 residues. Germline CDR1 is SGHVS and CDR2 is FNYEAQ. This chain's CDR3 is CASSTPGGPGELFF. CDR3 in DNA: TGTGCCAGCAGCACCCCGGGGGGACCCGGGGAGCTGTTTTTT.

This sequence joins TRBV11-2 and TRBJ2-5; D tentatively fits TRBD1 or TRBD2 (5 bases each). CDR3 length: 14 residues. In germline, CDR1 is SGHAT, CDR2 FQNNGV. The V gene lost 3 bases and the J gene lost 5 bases, with 13 bases spanning the gap. CDR3 DNA sequence: TGTGCCAGCAGCTTGTATCGGGGCGGGGAGACCCAGTACTTC. This translates into CASSLYRGGETQYF.

J is TRBJ2-3 and V is TRBV11-2; D is ambiguous. Germline V CDR1 and CDR2: SGHAT, FQNNGV. This CDR3 spans 18 amino acids. Trimming left V 3 bases short and J 0 bases short, with 19 bases between. CDR3 in DNA: TGTGCCAGCAGCTTGGTGTTTCAGACTGGAGATAGCACAGATACGCAGTATTTT. This codes for CASSLVFQTGDSTDTQYF.

This chain uses TRBV7-2 with TRBJ2-1, with D possibly TRBD1 on 5 matching bases. CDR3 length: 13 residues. CDR1 is SGHTA, CDR2 FQGNSA, per germline. The V and J ends lost 6 bases and 8 bases respectively, with 14 bases between them. Written as DNA, the CDR3 is TGTGCCAGCAGACCGGCAGGGATAGATGAGCAGTTCTTC. This codes for CASRPAGIDEQFF.

This clonotype was counted between two and nine times. The chain employs TRBV7-2 and TRBJ2-1; D possibly matches TRBD1 or TRBD2 (5 bases each). Germline CDR1 reads SGHTA; CDR2 reads FQGNSA. Trimming removed 4 bases from V and 0 bases from J, with 10 bases in between. The CDR3 runs to 15 residues. CDR3 sequence: CASSWGTDSYNEQFF. The CDR3 region has the DNA TGTGCCAGCAGCTGGGGGACCGACTCCTACAATGAGCAGTTCTTC.

Turning to this clonotype: The DNA is omitted, as the CDR3 cannot be located on it reliably, and the CDR3 follows TCRdb's listing. The V call is TRBV12-3 or TRBV12-4, the J call TRBJ2-7; no check of the table's D call, TRBD1, against the DNA was made. From its first to its last residue, the CDR3 has 14 amino acids. The CDR3 protein is CASSSSTGRREQYF.

This clonotype has only a few counts. The chain has TRBV12-3 or TRBV12-4 and TRBJ2-1; 9 nucleotides agree with TRBD1. V trimming: 4 bases; J trimming: 10 bases; junction bases outside the gene matches: 14. The CDR3 consists of 16 residues. CDR3: CASSSSRDRDSSEQFF. The DNA for the CDR3 is TGTGCCAGCAGTTCCTCCCGGGACAGGGATTCGTCCGAGCAGTTCTTC.

This chain joins TRBV7-2 and TRBJ2-7, with 10 bases aligning to TRBD2. CDR1 is SGHTA, CDR2 FQGNSA, per germline. This CDR3 has 15 amino acids. V was pared by 5 bases and J by 2 bases, with 6 bases of the junction left unmatched. DNA for the CDR3: TGTGCCAGCAGCCCGGGACTAGCGTCCACCTACGAGCAGTACTTC. Translated, it gives CASSPGLASTYEQYF. The full variable domain, with the rest looked up from reference TRBV7-2 and TRBJ2-7, is GAGVSQSPSNKVTEKGKDVELRCDPISGHTALYWYRQSLGQGLEFLIYFQGNSAPDKSGLPSDRFSAERTGGSVSTLTIQRTQQEDSAVYLCASSPGLASTYEQYFGPGTRLTVT.

This rearrangement joins TRBV28 to TRBJ2-5; 11 nucleotides align to TRBD2. Per germline, CDR1 MDHEN and CDR2 SYDVKM. The CDR3 loop spans 17 amino acids. The trim removed 6 bases at V and 1 base at J, leaving 10 bases unmatched. The CDR3 DNA follows: TGTGCCAGCAGCCCGGGACTAGCGGAGGCAGTCCAAGAGACCCAGTACTTC. Its protein product is CASSPGLAEAVQETQYF. Full variable domain (rest looked up from reference TRBV28 and TRBJ2-5): DVKVTQSSRYLVKRTGEKVFLECVQDMDHENMFWYRQDPGLGLRLIYFSYDVKMKEKGDIPEGYSVSREKKERFSLILESASTNQTSMYLCASSPGLAEAVQETQYFGPGTRLLVL.

The chain uses TRBV29-1 and TRBJ2-5; the D is unclear. The length of the CDR3 is 12 residues. Per germline, CDR1 SQVTM and CDR2 ANQGSEA. Trimming left V 1 base short and J 3 bases short, with 6 bases between. CDR3 region: CSVEGREETQYF. Written as DNA, the CDR3 is TGCAGCGTTGAAGGCCGGGAAGAGACCCAGTACTTC.

The chain uses TRBV9 and TRBJ2-6; TRBD1 might be the D (5 bases). The germline CDR1 and CDR2 sequences are SGDLS and YYNGEE. The CDR3 sequence is 17 residues long. V was clipped by 3 bases and J by 1 base, with 14 bases between them. The CDR3 nucleotides read TGTGCCAGCAGCGCCGTGGGGCTCCGGTCTGGGGCCAACGTCCTGACTTTC. Translating gives CASSAVGLRSGANVLTF. Together with reference TRBV9 and TRBJ2-6, the CDR3 gives the full variable domain: DSGVTQTPKHLITATGQRVTLRCSPRSGDLSVYWYQQSLDQGLQFLIQYYNGEERAKGNILERFSAQQFPDLHSELNLSSLELGDSALYFCASSAVGLRSGANVLTFGAGSRLTVL.

In this sample, this clonotype turned up a few times. The CDR3 reads CASSLDRVWIHGELFF. The CDR3 region has the DNA TGTGCCAGTAGTTTGGACAGGGTGTGGATCCACGGGGAGCTGTTTTTT. V gene TRBV19 combines with J gene TRBJ2-2; 8 positions agree with TRBD1. V shed 5 bases, J shed 7 bases, and the junction held 12 bases outside the gene matches. The CDR3 sequence is 16 residues long. The germline gives CDR1 LNHDA, CDR2 SQIVND (reference sequence).